A selection of T cell receptor beta chains follows, all from one sample in a study of vaccination and CD4 T cells after COVID-19. MiXCR was run by TCRdb on the PCR reads, yielding one entry per CDR3 protein. Of some 5,300 distinct CDR3 sequences detected, 40% appear once; the ten largest clones hold more than 30%. Their cognate antigens are unknown. The specimen was CD4+ T cells from blood, cultured in vitro. The receptors come from a human donor who had recovered from COVID-19. The CDR3 runs from the conserved cysteine through the conserved F or W. Each record gives: D gene, J gene, V gene, clone size, CDR3 protein, CDR3 DNA. A D gene is named only where the DNA matches it firmly. Where a row states a size, it is once, few, many or the class of an expanded clone; other rows omit it.

.,TRBJ1-2,TRBV7-9,few,CASSYENYGYTF,TGTGCCAGCAGCTATGAGAACTATGGCTACACCTTC
TRBD1,TRBJ1-4,TRBV5-4,.,CASSKTGVDEKLFF,TGTGCCAGCAGCAAAACAGGGGTGGATGAAAAACTGTTTTTT
.,TRBJ2-3,TRBV7-2,.,CASGQADTQYF,TGTGCCAGCGGTCAGGCAGATACGCAGTATTTT
TRBD1,TRBJ2-1,TRBV10-1,.,CASSLTPDRVNNEQFF,TGCGCCAGCAGTTTAACCCCCGACAGGGTAAACAATGAGCAGTTCTTC
.,TRBJ1-2,TRBV21-1,.,CASTPPGPQPYETDANYGYTF,TGTGCCAGCACCCCCCCGGGCCCACAGCCGTATGAGACCGATGCTAACTATGGCTACACCTTC
TRBD1,TRBJ1-6,TRBV6-1,large,CASSRGQGESPLHF,TGTGCCAGCAGCAGGGGACAGGGGGAGTCACCCCTCCACTTT
.,TRBJ1-3,TRBV7-9,few,CASSLSQAGNTIYF,TGTGCCAGCAGCTTATCGCAGGCTGGAAACACCATATATTTT
.,TRBJ2-5,TRBV2,.,CASSRERQETQYF,TGTGCCAGCAGTAGGGAGCGACAAGAGACCCAGTACTTC
TRBD1,TRBJ2-3,TRBV18,.,CASSSRQGRTYTDTQYF,TGTGCCAGCTCATCCCGACAGGGGCGAACCTACACAGATACGCAGTATTTT
TRBD2,TRBJ2-7,TRBV11-2,.,CASSERLAGPYEQYF,TGTGCCAGCAGCGAGAGACTAGCGGGACCCTACGAGCAGTACTTC
.,TRBJ2-2,TRBV6-5,.,CASSYVNTGELFF,TGTGCCAGCAGTTACGTGAACACCGGGGAGCTGTTTTTT
TRBD1,TRBJ1-1,TRBV29-1,.,CSVEGAYRGMTEAFF,TGCAGCGTTGAGGGGGCGTACAGGGGGATGACTGAAGCTTTCTTT
.,TRBJ2-5,TRBV20-1,few,CSARAPQGGETQYF,TGCAGTGCTAGAGCCCCACAGGGTGGGGAGACCCAGTACTTC
.,TRBJ2-2,TRBV19,.,CASSSYLAGGNTGELFF,TGTGCCAGTAGCTCCTATCTCGCCGGGGGCAACACCGGGGAGCTGTTTTTT
TRBD1,TRBJ1-1,TRBV7-2,.,CASSIPGQGATAFF,TGTGCCAGCAGCATACCGGGGCAGGGGGCGACAGCTTTCTTT
.,TRBJ2-1,TRBV12-3/TRBV12-4,once,CASSLRPLAASYNEQFF,TGTGCCAGCAGTTTAAGGCCGTTAGCGGCCTCCTACAATGAGCAGTTCTTC
.,TRBJ2-3,TRBV2,.,CASGQTEGGDTQYF,TGTGCCAGCGGCCAAACGGAGGGGGGAGATACGCAGTATTTT
.,TRBJ1-5,TRBV6-1,.,CASSPLAGGSNQPQHF,TGTGCCAGCAGTCCGTTAGCTGGGGGATCCAATCAGCCCCAGCATTTT
.,TRBJ1-6,TRBV6-1,.,CASSRVPYNSPLHF,TGTGCCAGCAGCAGGGTCCCCTATAATTCACCCCTCCACTTT
.,TRBJ2-3,TRBV7-2,.,CASSPRLSDTQYF,TGTGCCAGCAGCCCCCGGTTGTCAGATACGCAGTATTTT
.,TRBJ1-1,TRBV20-1,.,CSAGPRRGGNTEAFF,TGCAGTGCTGGACCGCGGCGAGGGGGTAACACTGAAGCTTTCTTT
TRBD2,TRBJ2-7,TRBV11-2,few,CASSFGPGGLGYEQYF,TGTGCCAGCAGCTTCGGACCGGGGGGGCTTGGCTACGAGCAGTACTTC
.,TRBJ2-7,TRBV2,.,CASSESSRRSEQYF,TGTGCCAGCAGTGAATCCAGCCGTCGCTCCGAGCAGTACTTC
.,TRBJ2-7,TRBV18,.,CASSPPGTLRDEQYF,TGTGCCAGCTCACCACCGGGCACCCTCAGAGACGAGCAGTACTTC
.,TRBJ1-1,TRBV5-1,.,CASSPSLFVPEAFF,TGCGCCAGCAGCCCTTCTTTGTTTGTTCCTGAAGCTTTCTTT
.,TRBJ2-3,TRBV11-2,large,CASSPGDHTDTQYF,TGTGCCAGCAGCCCAGGGGACCACACAGATACGCAGTATTTT
.,TRBJ2-1,TRBV25-1,few,CASSDRSMSYNEQFF,TGTGCCAGCAGTGATCGGTCGATGTCCTACAATGAGCAGTTCTTC
.,TRBJ1-6,TRBV6-1,.,CASSGGTAGIHF,TGTGCCAGCAGTGGTGGGACGGCCGGAATCCACTTT
TRBD1,TRBJ1-3,TRBV20-1,.,CSAPGGASSGNTIYF,TGCAGTGCCCCAGGGGGGGCCAGCTCTGGAAACACCATATATTTT
.,TRBJ2-2,TRBV5-4,.,CASSLNGGNTGELFF,TGTGCCAGCAGCTTAAACGGGGGGAACACCGGGGAGCTGTTTTTT
.,TRBJ2-7,TRBV4-3,.,CASSQGPGDRSYEQYF,TGCGCCAGCAGCCAAGGTCCAGGGGATCGGTCCTACGAGCAGTACTTC
TRBD2,TRBJ2-3,TRBV5-4,few,CASSSGLDPSTDTQYF,TGTGCCAGCAGCTCAGGACTAGATCCTAGCACAGATACGCAGTATTTT
.,TRBJ2-1,TRBV7-9,.,CASTWGTYNEQFF,TGTGCCAGCACCTGGGGGACTTACAATGAGCAGTTCTTC
.,TRBJ2-5,TRBV7-2,.,CASSLGSRSGQETQYF,TGTGCCAGCAGCTTAGGATCGCGATCAGGCCAAGAGACCCAGTACTTC
TRBD2,TRBJ2-4,TRBV20-1,few,CSACTASERGQLAKNIQYF,TGCAGTGCTTGTACGGCCTCGGAGCGGGGTCAACTAGCCAAAAACATTCAGTACTTC
TRBD2,TRBJ2-2,TRBV10-3,.,CAISPTSGGPNTGELFF,TGTGCCATCAGTCCGACTAGCGGGGGGCCGAACACCGGGGAGCTGTTTTTT
TRBD2,TRBJ2-3,TRBV12-3/TRBV12-4,once,CASRDTLALKGSDTQYF,TGTGCCAGCAGAGACACACTAGCGTTGAAGGGATCAGATACGCAGTATTTT
.,TRBJ2-1,TRBV7-2,.,CASSPGFYNEQFF,TGTGCCAGCAGCCCAGGCTTTTACAATGAGCAGTTCTTC
.,TRBJ1-1,TRBV9,.,CASSEGWNTEAFF,TGTGCCAGCAGCGAGGGGTGGAACACTGAAGCTTTCTTT
.,TRBJ2-7,TRBV6-1,.,CASSEGWGYEQYF,TGTGCCAGCAGTGAAGGTTGGGGCTACGAGCAGTACTTC
TRBD1,TRBJ1-6,TRBV20-1,few,CSAKMRGRGESPLHF,TGCAGTGCAAAGATGCGGGGCAGGGGGGAATCACCCCTCCACTTT
TRBD2,TRBJ2-3,TRBV7-3,.,CASSLLRLAGGQGDTQYF,TGTGCCAGCAGCTTACTCAGGCTAGCGGGGGGACAGGGCGATACGCAGTATTTT
.,TRBJ2-1,TRBV24-1,few,CATSDNRRDNEQFF,TGTGCCACCAGTGACAACCGACGGGACAATGAGCAGTTCTTC
.,TRBJ2-3,TRBV19,.,CATQSQRRYTQYF,TGTGCCACCCAATCCCAACGTCGTTATACGCAGTATTTT
.,TRBJ1-1,TRBV7-2,few,CASSPQLNTEAFF,TGTGCCAGCAGCCCACAATTGAACACTGAAGCTTTCTTT